Included here is one T cell receptor beta chain sequence, with context. Its antigen remains unidentified. Base quality data are lacking; no much larger clone is found one base away. The collaborating institutions used their own protocols to collect whole blood in K2EDTA tubes. For TCRbeta analysis, collaborator samples were shipped as frozen whole blood, as isolated PBMCs, or as DNA extracted from either sample type. Via the germline V gene (reference sequence), CDR1 is LNHDA and CDR2 SQIVND. The CDR3 starts with the cysteine, ends with the phenylalanine, and has 16 residues. Only the CDR3 DNA stays, 48 bases, in frame from base 1. Germline trimming: 4 bases from V, 3 bases from J; junction bases outside gene matches: 10. TCRbeta CDR3 regions were amplified from genomic DNA by means of the immunoSEQ Assay, a bias-controlled multiplex PCR. Concerning the study's data processing: Within the assay, amplification of reference gene primers was used to estimate how many nucleated cells each sample contained. To quantify the absolute abundance of each unique TCRbeta CDR3 rearrangement, sequence reads were collapsed and filtered. For each sample, productive Simpson clonality was calculated as the square root of Simpson's diversity index across productive rearrangements. What TCRdb holds here is the immuneACCESS table cut down to in-frame rearrangements. Part of the clones is not present; checked against another copy, under half of the missing clones reflect an unresolved V gene, and the others are unexplained. V, J and clone size reflect that table, while D and trimming were determined from the DNA. Present in this sample are 260,000 or so clones, about 83% of which were seen just once. Approximately 5.4% of the sample is in the top ten clones.

This entry belongs to a study of blood T cell repertoires in COVID-19 (dated by TCRdb to the early 2020s). In the study overall: Collaborator samples came from the United States, Italy and Spain and covered acute and convalescent phases of COVID-19. The prospective study material was composed of cDNA or gDNA derived from T cells, B-cell-depleted T cells, or PBMCs. Where available, HLA class I and class II types were taken from metadata supplied by the sample provider and were not determined by assay-based typing. The sample metadata nearly always contained a de-identified subject ID, COVID-19 status, age in years and sex. The samples were drawn from the first 160 participants of the ongoing ImmuneRACE study and from some 1,300 subjects provided by 6 global collaborators. Subjects who had been exposed to COVID-19, were actively infected with it, or had recovered from it provided the deeply sampled blood TCRbeta repertoires that made up the dataset. A freely available public database, intended as a resource for researchers studying the immune response to SARS-CoV-2, is where the repertoires were released. Results the study describes overall, beyond this receptor: The quantity of clinical and demographic metadata differed by source and by participant and was supplied without curation.

The chain is encoded by TRBV19 joined to TRBJ2-3, and 7 junctional nucleotides match TRBD1. Sequencing was performed on peripheral blood. The clonotype was recovered from a man of 80 years or more with acute or convalescent COVID-19. The DNA sequence is as follows: TGTGCCAGTAGTACCGAAACAGGGGTGGGAACAGATACGCAGTATTTT. This encodes CASSTETGVGTDTQYF.